The 21 T cell receptor beta chains below all came from one sample that was sequenced in a study of cytomegalovirus exposure and HLA in healthy donors. This PCR relied on a set of 60 Vbeta primers and 13 Jbeta primers. TCRdb's table, derived via immunoSEQ multiplex PCR, lists solely in-frame clones and lacks some. The sample comprises over 120,000 clones, about four fifths of which are singletons, and around 4.3% rests with the top ten. Source material: PBMCs. These receptor sequences come from a man aged 35 to 55 in good health and CMV-seronegative.

This clone was detected many times. CDR3 residues: CASSFTTSGGQETQYF. As DNA, the CDR3 is TGTGCCAGCAGTTTTACTACTAGCGGGGGCCAAGAGACCCAGTACTTC. The chain recombines TRBV27 with TRBJ2-5, with 11 bases lining up with TRBD2. This CDR3 has 16 amino acids. V shed 3 bases, J shed 1 base, and the junction held 4 bases outside the gene matches. Germline-derived CDR1 and CDR2 are MNHEY and SMNVEV (reference sequence).

This clone was picked up a small number of times. The chain has TRBV7-8 and TRBJ2-5; TRBD2 might be the D (5 bases). V lost 3 bases and J 5 bases, leaving 13 bases between the germline ends. CDR1 and CDR2 from the germline V gene are SGHVS and FQNEAQ. The CDR3 extends over 14 amino acids. The CDR3 loop is CASSFLRVQETQYF. Here the CDR3 DNA reads TGTGCCAGCAGCTTTTTGCGGGTGCAGGAGACCCAGTACTTC.

The gene calls are TRBV19 and TRBJ1-1; 7 nucleotides agree with TRBD1. Germline assignment: CDR1 LNHDA and CDR2 SQIVND (reference sequence). V trimming: 3 bases; J trimming: 6 bases; junction bases outside the gene matches: 13. The CDR3 length is 16 residues. CDR3 DNA: TGTGCCAGTAGTATCGCAGGGGGGATTGTTGGCGCTGAAGCTTTCTTT. Residues: CASSIAGGIVGAEAFF. Full variable domain (remainder filled in from reference TRBV19 and TRBJ1-1): DGGITQSPKYLFRKEGQNVTLSCEQNLNHDAMYWYRQDPGQGLRLIYYSQIVNDFQKGDIAEGYSVSREKKESFPLTVTSAQKNPTAFYLCASSIAGGIVGAEAFFGQGTRLTVV.

This clone was seen once. The rearrangement links TRBV7-2 to TRBJ2-1; D not resolved. The CDR3 extends over 15 amino acids. Trimming stripped 1 base from V and 0 bases from J, with 7 bases between. CDR1 SGHTA and CDR2 FQGNSA come from the germline V gene. The DNA for the CDR3 is TGTGCCAGCAGCTTAGACTGGAGCTCCTACAATGAGCAGTTCTTC. It encodes CASSLDWSSYNEQFF.

The rearrangement uses TRBV27 and TRBJ1-5; possible D gene TRBD1, 6 bases. CDR1 and CDR2 (germline): MNHEY, SMNVEV (reference sequence). The CDR3 sequence is 15 residues long. The ends were cut back, 3 bases at V and 0 bases at J, with 9 bases in the middle. DNA for the CDR3: TGTGCCAGCAGTTTTGCGGGGGCTAGCAATCAGCCCCAGCATTTT. Encoded protein: CASSFAGASNQPQHF.

The CDR3 here is CASSPGRETQYF. CDR3 nucleotides: TGTGCCAGCAGCCCGGGGAGGGAGACCCAGTACTTC. This chain connects TRBV9 to TRBJ2-5; D might be TRBD2 (6 bases). Trimming stripped 4 bases from V and 5 bases from J, with 9 bases between. There are 12 residues in the CDR3. Germline V gene data show CDR1 as SGDLS and CDR2 as YYNGEE.

The CDR3 loop reads CASSIVQYSNQPQHF. The CDR3 DNA sequence: TGTGCCAGTAGTATAGTACAATATAGCAATCAGCCCCAGCATTTT. V usage is TRBV19 and J usage is TRBJ1-5; no clear D gene. CDR3 length equals 15 residues. Trimming left V 1 base short and J 0 bases short, with 7 bases between. The germline V gene encodes CDR1 LNHDA and CDR2 SQIVND (reference sequence).

The genes are TRBV5-1 and TRBJ2-1; 10 bases fit TRBD1. The CDR3 totals 15 residues. In germline, CDR1 is SGHRS, CDR2 YFSETQ. With 6 bases clipped from V and 1 base from J, the junction kept 4 bases outside the gene matches. For the CDR3, the DNA is TGCGCCAGCACCCGGGACAGGGGTTCCTACAATGAGCAGTTCTTC. This sequence encodes CASTRDRGSYNEQFF.

The chain combines TRBV10-3 with TRBJ2-7; D perhaps matches TRBD2 (6 bases). The CDR3 extends over 15 amino acids. V was cut by 2 bases and J by 1 base, with 12 bases left in between. In germline, CDR1 is ENHRY, CDR2 SYGVKD. CDR3 region: CAISEAGRGSYEQYF. In nucleotides, the CDR3 is TGTGCCATCAGTGAGGCAGGGCGGGGTTCCTACGAGCAGTACTTC.

The chain links TRBV25-1 to TRBJ2-2; D is possibly TRBD1 (6 bases). The germline V and J ends were trimmed by 6 bases and 2 bases, with 16 bases remaining between them. CDR1 MGHDK and CDR2 SYGVNS come from the germline V gene. The length of the CDR3 is 16 residues. This CDR3 reads CASSRSPDSNTGELFF. The DNA of the CDR3 is TGTGCCAGCAGCCGAAGTCCGGACAGCAACACCGGGGAGCTGTTTTTT.

A single count supports this clone. The V call is TRBV5-1, the J call TRBJ2-2; D may be TRBD2 (6 bases). The CDR3 runs to 17 residues. Trimming cost V 4 bases and J 0 bases, with 16 bases left between them. Germline CDR1 reads SGHRS; CDR2 reads YFSETQ. The CDR3 DNA reads as TGCGCCAGCAGCCCTCACACCGGGGGAACGAACACCGGGGAGCTGTTTTTT. It is translated as CASSPHTGGTNTGELFF.

In its sample, this clone was seen once. The rearrangement joins TRBV9 to TRBJ1-1; TRBD1 might be the D (6 bases). CDR1 is SGDLS and CDR2 is YYNGEE in the germline V gene. The CDR3 loop spans 15 amino acids. V lost 4 bases, J lost 3 bases, and 16 bases lay in between. CDR3 loop: CASSPLLTGDTEAFF. In DNA, the CDR3 is TGTGCCAGCAGCCCACTCTTGACAGGCGACACTGAAGCTTTCTTT.

The rearrangement links TRBV7-9 to TRBJ2-5, with 8 bases fitting TRBD1. The last part of the DNA fits TRBJ2-7 better; the J call may be wrong. The CDR3 length is 15 residues. Germline-derived CDR1 and CDR2 are SEHNR and FQNEAQ (reference sequence). The chain's CDR3 is CASSFDRGMSYEQYF. Written as DNA, the CDR3 is TGTGCCAGCAGCTTTGACAGGGGAATGTCCTACGAGCAGTACTTC.

The J gene is TRBJ2-7, the V gene TRBV19; the D gene is possibly TRBD1 (6 bases). The germline V and J ends were trimmed by 5 bases and 1 base, with 12 bases remaining between them. Germline values: CDR1 LNHDA, CDR2 SQIVND (reference sequence). The CDR3 totals 14 residues. CDR3 region: CASSSTGQSYEQYF. The CDR3 DNA follows: TGTGCCAGTAGTTCGACCGGACAGTCCTACGAGCAGTACTTC.

This sequence joins TRBV9 and TRBJ2-4, with 11 positions matching TRBD2. The junction had 7 bases not matched to a gene; V was cut back by 3 bases and J by 2 bases. Germline lookup yields CDR1 SGDLS and CDR2 YYNGEE. The CDR3 length is 17 residues. The CDR3 loop is CASSAHTSGGPKNIQYF. CDR3 in DNA: TGTGCCAGCAGCGCCCACACTAGCGGGGGACCCAAAAACATTCAGTACTTC.

The chain couples TRBV4-1 to TRBJ2-7, with D possibly matching TRBD2 (7 bases). The germline V and J ends were trimmed by 4 bases and 0 bases, with 13 bases remaining between them. CDR1 and CDR2 from the germline V gene are MGHRA and YSYEKL. This CDR3 region has 15 residues. CDR3 nucleotides: TGCGCCAGCAGCCGGAGGGGGGAGGGCTCCTACGAGCAGTACTTC. Translation gives CASSRRGEGSYEQYF.

V and J are TRBV27 and TRBJ2-7, with TRBD2 as a possible D gene (7 bases). Germline assignment: CDR1 MNHEY and CDR2 SMNVEV (reference sequence). CDR3 size: 14 residues. Between the trimmed V and J ends, which lost 4 bases and 3 bases, there was a span of 13 bases. CDR3 in amino acids: CASSYQGRDYEQYF. For the CDR3, the DNA is TGTGCCAGCAGTTATCAGGGGAGGGACTACGAGCAGTACTTC.

The chain recombines TRBV7-9 with TRBJ1-1; D is undetermined. Germline loops: CDR1 SEHNR, CDR2 FQNEAQ (reference sequence). The CDR3 extends over 14 amino acids. V was pared by 1 base and J by 1 base, with 7 bases between. The CDR3 loop is CASSLGARNTEAFF. The DNA for the CDR3 is TGTGCCAGCAGCTTAGGGGCACGGAACACTGAAGCTTTCTTT.

V and J are TRBV10-1 and TRBJ2-3, with D possibly matching TRBD1 (7 bases). This CDR3 region has 14 residues. The V and J ends lost 2 bases and 6 bases respectively, with 12 bases between them. The germline V gene has CDR1 WNHNN and CDR2 SYGVQD (reference sequence). The CDR3 protein is CASSEGGGWDTQYF. CDR3 nucleotides: TGCGCCAGCAGTGAGGGAGGGGGCTGGGATACGCAGTATTTT.

The chain combines TRBV27 with TRBJ1-2; no firm D call. The V gene's germline CDR1 is MNHEY and CDR2 SMNVEV (reference sequence). This CDR3 spans 15 amino acids. Trimming pared 0 bases from V and 5 bases from J, leaving 13 bases between. The CDR3 bases are TGTGCCAGCAGTTTATCGCGCCAGGTCAGATATGGCTACACCTTC. This translates into CASSLSRQVRYGYTF.

The chain combines TRBV19 with TRBJ2-2, with D unclear. The germline V and J ends were trimmed by 0 bases and 0 bases, with 8 bases remaining between them. The CDR3 length is 16 residues. Germline V gene sequence: CDR1 LNHDA, CDR2 SQIVND (reference sequence). CDR3: CASSIESGANTGELFF. The CDR3 DNA sequence: TGTGCCAGTAGTATAGAATCAGGCGCGAACACCGGGGAGCTGTTTTTT.